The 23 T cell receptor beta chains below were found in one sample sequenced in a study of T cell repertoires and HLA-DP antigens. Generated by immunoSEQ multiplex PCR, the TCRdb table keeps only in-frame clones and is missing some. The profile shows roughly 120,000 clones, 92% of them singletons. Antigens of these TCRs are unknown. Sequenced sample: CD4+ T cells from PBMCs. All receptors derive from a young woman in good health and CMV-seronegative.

The CDR3 is CASSFRTKAWGTQYF. The CDR3 coding sequence is TGTGCCAGCAGTTTCAGGACCAAAGCGTGGGGGACCCAGTACTTC. V usage is TRBV28 and J usage is TRBJ2-5; D gene uncertain. Germline lookup yields CDR1 MDHEN and CDR2 SYDVKM. The CDR3 extends over 15 amino acids. With 3 bases removed from V and 7 bases from J, the gap between germline ends came to 18 bases.

Written as DNA, the CDR3 is TGTGCCAGCAGTCCCCGGTCAGGGGCGCTTTTTACCCTAAACTATGGCTACACCTTC. Amino acid sequence: CASSPRSGALFTLNYGYTF. V gene TRBV27 combines with J gene TRBJ1-2, with D possibly TRBD1 on 6 matching bases. CDR3 length equals 19 residues. In germline, CDR1 is MNHEY, CDR2 SMNVEV (reference sequence). The ends were cut back, 5 bases at V and 2 bases at J, with 27 bases in the middle.

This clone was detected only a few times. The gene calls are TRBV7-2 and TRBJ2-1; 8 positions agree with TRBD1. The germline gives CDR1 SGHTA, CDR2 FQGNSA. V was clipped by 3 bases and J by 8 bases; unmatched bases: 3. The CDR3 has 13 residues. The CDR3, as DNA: TGTGCCAGCAGCTTCTCAGGGGGCGATGAGCAGTTCTTC. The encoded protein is CASSFSGGDEQFF.

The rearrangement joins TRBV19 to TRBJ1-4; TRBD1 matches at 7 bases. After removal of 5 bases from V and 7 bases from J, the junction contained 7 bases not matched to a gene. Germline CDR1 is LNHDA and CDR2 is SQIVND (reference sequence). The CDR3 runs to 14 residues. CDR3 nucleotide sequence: TGTGCCAGTAGTCGCAAGGGGACAGTTGAAAAACTGTTTTTT. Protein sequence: CASSRKGTVEKLFF. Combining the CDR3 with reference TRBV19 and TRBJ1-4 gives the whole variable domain DGGITQSPKYLFRKEGQNVTLSCEQNLNHDAMYWYRQDPGQGLRLIYYSQIVNDFQKGDIAEGYSVSREKKESFPLTVTSAQKNPTAFYLCASSRKGTVEKLFFGSGTQLSVL.

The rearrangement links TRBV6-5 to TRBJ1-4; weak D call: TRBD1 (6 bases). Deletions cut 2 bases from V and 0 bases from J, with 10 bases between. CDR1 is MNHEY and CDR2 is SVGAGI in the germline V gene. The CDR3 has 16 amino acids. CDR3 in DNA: TGTGCCAGCAGTTACGGGGGGGCTGCAACTAATGAAAAACTGTTTTTT. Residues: CASSYGGAATNEKLFF.

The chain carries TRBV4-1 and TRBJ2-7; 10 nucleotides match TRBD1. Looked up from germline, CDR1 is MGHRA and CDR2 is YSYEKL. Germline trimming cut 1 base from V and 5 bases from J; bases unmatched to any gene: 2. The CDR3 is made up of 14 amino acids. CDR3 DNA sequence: TGCGCCAGCAGCCAAGCGGACAGGGGGGACGAGCAGTACTTC. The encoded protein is CASSQADRGDEQYF.

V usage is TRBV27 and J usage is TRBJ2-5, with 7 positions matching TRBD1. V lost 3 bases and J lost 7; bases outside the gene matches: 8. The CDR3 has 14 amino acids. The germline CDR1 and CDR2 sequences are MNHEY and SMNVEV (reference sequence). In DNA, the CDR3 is TGTGCCAGCAGTTTCTTACAGGGGAAGGGGACCCAGTACTTC. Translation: CASSFLQGKGTQYF.

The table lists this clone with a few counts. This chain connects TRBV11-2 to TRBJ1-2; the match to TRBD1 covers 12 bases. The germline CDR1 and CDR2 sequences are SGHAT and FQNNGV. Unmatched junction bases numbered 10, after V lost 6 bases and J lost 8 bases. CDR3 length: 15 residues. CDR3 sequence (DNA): TGTGCCAGCAGTCCCCAAGGGACAGGGGGCCTAGGCTACACCTTC. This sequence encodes CASSPQGTGGLGYTF.

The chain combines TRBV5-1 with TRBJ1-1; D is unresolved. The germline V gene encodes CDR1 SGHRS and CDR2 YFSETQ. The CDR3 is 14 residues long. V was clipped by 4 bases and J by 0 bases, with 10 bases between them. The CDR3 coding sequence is TGCGCCAGCAGCGGCAACGGTCTGAACACTGAAGCTTTCTTT. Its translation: CASSGNGLNTEAFF.

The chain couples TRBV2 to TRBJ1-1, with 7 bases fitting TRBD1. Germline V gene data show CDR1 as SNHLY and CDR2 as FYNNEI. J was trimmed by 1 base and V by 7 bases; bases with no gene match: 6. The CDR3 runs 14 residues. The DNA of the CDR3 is TGTGCCAGCATCCAGGACAGGACGAACACTGAAGCTTTCTTT. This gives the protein CASIQDRTNTEAFF.

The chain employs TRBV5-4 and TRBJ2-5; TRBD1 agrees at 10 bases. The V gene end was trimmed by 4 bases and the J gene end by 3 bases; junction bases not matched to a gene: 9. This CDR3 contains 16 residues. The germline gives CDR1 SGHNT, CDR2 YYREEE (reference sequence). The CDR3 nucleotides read TGTGCCAGCAGCCTGGACAGGGGGTTTAGAGAAGAGACCCAGTACTTC. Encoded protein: CASSLDRGFREETQYF.

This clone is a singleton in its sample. As DNA, the CDR3 is TGTGCCAGCAGCTTAGTAGGGTTGCCGGATACGCAGTATTTT. This codes for CASSLVGLPDTQYF. V usage is TRBV7-9 and J usage is TRBJ2-3; no clear D gene. Trimming cost V 1 base and J 6 bases, with 11 bases left between them. The CDR3 has 14 residues. Per germline, CDR1 SEHNR and CDR2 FQNEAQ (reference sequence).

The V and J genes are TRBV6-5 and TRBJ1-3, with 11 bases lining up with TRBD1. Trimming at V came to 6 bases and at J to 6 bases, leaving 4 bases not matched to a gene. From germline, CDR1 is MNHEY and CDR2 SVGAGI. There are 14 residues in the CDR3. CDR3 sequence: CASSRTGGLNTIYF. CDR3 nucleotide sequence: TGTGCCAGCAGCCGGACAGGGGGCCTAAACACCATATATTTT.

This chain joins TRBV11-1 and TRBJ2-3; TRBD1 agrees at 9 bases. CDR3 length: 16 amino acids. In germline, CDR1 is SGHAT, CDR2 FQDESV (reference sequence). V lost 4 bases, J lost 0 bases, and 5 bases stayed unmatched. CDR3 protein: CASSWDRETSTDTQYF. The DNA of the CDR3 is TGTGCCAGCAGCTGGGACAGGGAAACTAGCACAGATACGCAGTATTTT. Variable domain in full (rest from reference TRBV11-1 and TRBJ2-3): EAEVAQSPRYKITEKSQAVAFWCDPISGHATLYWYRQILGQGPELLVQFQDESVVDDSQLPKDRFSAERLKGVDSTLKIQPAELGDSAMYLCASSWDRETSTDTQYFGPGTRLTVL.

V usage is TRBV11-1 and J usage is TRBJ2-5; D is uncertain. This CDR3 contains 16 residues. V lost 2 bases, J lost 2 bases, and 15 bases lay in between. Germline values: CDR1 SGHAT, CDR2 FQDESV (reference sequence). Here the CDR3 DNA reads TGTGCCAGCAGCTTATCGCCAGCAGTCGATCAAGAGACCCAGTACTTC. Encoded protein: CASSLSPAVDQETQYF.

CDR3: CASSPGHRTLYEQYF. As DNA, the CDR3 is TGCGCCAGCAGCCCCGGACATAGGACCCTCTACGAGCAGTACTTC. This rearrangement joins TRBV5-1 to TRBJ2-7, with D maybe TRBD1 (5 bases). Germline CDR1 reads SGHRS; CDR2 reads YFSETQ. With 4 bases removed from V and 3 bases from J, the gap between germline ends came to 17 bases. This CDR3 spans 15 amino acids.

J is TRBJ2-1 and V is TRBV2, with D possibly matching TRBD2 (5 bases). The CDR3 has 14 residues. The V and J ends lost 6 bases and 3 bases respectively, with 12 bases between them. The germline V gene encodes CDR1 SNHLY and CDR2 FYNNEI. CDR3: CASRLRGRYNEQFF. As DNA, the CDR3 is TGTGCCAGCAGACTTCGCGGGCGCTACAATGAGCAGTTCTTC.

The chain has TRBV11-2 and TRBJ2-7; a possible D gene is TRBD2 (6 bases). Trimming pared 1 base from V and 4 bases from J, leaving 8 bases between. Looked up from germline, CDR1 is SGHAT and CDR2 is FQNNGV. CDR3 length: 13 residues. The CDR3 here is CASSLVGGYEQYF. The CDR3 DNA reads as TGTGCCAGCAGCTTAGTGGGGGGTTACGAGCAGTACTTC.

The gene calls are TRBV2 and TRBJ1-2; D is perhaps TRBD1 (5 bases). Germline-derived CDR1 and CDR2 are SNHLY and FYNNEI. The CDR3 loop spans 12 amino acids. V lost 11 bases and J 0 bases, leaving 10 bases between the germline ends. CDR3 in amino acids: CAGGTANYGYTF. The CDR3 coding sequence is TGTGCCGGGGGGACGGCTAACTATGGCTACACCTTC.

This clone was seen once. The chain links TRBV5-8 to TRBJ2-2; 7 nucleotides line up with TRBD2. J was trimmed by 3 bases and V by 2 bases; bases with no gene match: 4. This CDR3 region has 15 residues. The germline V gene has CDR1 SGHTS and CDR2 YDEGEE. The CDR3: CASSFRGRDTGELFF. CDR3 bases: TGTGCCAGCAGCTTTCGAGGGAGGGACACCGGGGAGCTGTTTTTT.

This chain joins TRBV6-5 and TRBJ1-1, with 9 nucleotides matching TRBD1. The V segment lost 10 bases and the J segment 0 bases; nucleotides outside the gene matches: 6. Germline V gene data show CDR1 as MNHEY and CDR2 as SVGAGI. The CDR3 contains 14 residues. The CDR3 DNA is TGTGCCACTCAGGGACAGGGCATGAACACTGAAGCTTTCTTT. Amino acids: CATQGQGMNTEAFF.

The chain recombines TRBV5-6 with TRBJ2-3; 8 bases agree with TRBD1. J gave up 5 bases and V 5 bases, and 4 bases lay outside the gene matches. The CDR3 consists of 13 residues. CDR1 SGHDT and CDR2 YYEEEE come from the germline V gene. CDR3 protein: CASSWDRKDTQYF. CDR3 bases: TGTGCCAGCAGTTGGGACAGGAAAGATACGCAGTATTTT. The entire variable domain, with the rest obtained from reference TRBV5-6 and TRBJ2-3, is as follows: DAGVTQSPTHLIKTRGQQVTLRCSPKSGHDTVSWYQQALGQGPQFIFQYYEEEERQRGNFPDRFSGHQFPNYSSELNVNALLLGDSALYLCASSWDRKDTQYFGPGTRLTVL.

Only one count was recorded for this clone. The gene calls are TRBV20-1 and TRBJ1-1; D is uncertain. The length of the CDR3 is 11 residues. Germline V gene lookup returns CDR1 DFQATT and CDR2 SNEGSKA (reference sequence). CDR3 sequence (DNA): TGCAGCCGGTCGCGAGGGACTGAAGCTTTCTTT. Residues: CSRSRGTEAFF.